Included here is one T cell receptor (beta chain) sequence, with context. Its specificity is unknown. The data are from a study of cytomegalovirus exposure and HLA in healthy donors. 13 Jbeta primers and 60 Vbeta primers were used for the PCR. Produced via immunoSEQ multiplex PCR; TCRdb's table is partial and in-frame only. The profile shows about 110,000 clones, more than 65% of them singletons. The CDR3 extends over 15 amino acids. Germline CDR1 GTSNPN, CDR2 SVGIG (reference sequence). The junction had 5 bases not matched to a gene; V was cut back by 3 bases and J by 5 bases. Study-wide results and caveats: In a later analysis, V- and J-gene trimming of beta chains associated with a DCLRE1C missense variant, replicated independently. According to reports, the classifier identified cytomegalovirus status with high specificity and sensitivity.

This TCR was sampled from a woman aged 30 to 39 in good health and CMV-seronegative. Specimen: PBMCs. The J gene is TRBJ2-2, the V gene TRBV30; 11 bases match TRBD2. CDR3 residues: CAWRARTSGTGELFF. The CDR3 DNA follows: TGTGCCTGGAGGGCCAGGACTAGCGGGACCGGGGAGCTGTTTTTT.